The 11 T cell receptor beta chains in this list originate from one sample, sequenced in a study of blood T cell repertoires in COVID-19. Sequenced by immunoSEQ multiplex PCR; TCRdb stores in-frame clones only, minus some. The table lists some 33,000 clones, 91% of them singletons. Material for sequencing was peripheral blood. These receptors originate from a human donor in a cohort sampled during active COVID-19.

The chain uses TRBV11-3 and TRBJ2-1, with TRBD2 matching over 9 bases. With V trimmed by 5 bases and J by 2 bases, 4 bases remained unmatched. Germline CDR1 SGHNT, CDR2 YENEEA. The CDR3 is 15 amino acids. In nucleotides, the CDR3 is TGTGCCAGCAGCCCTCTAGCGGGACCCTACAATGAGCAGTTCTTC. Encoded protein: CASSPLAGPYNEQFF.

This clone was observed a few times. The CDR3 sequence: CASSLANSGARRNNEQFF. In nucleotides, the CDR3 is TGCGCCAGCAGCTTGGCCAACAGCGGCGCGAGAAGAAACAATGAGCAGTTCTTC. V is TRBV5-1 and J is TRBJ2-1, with D perhaps matching TRBD2 (5 bases). Germline V CDR1 and CDR2: SGHRS, YFSETQ. V lost 0 bases and J 5 bases, leaving 21 bases between the germline ends. The CDR3 extends over 18 amino acids.

The chain couples TRBV7-2 to TRBJ1-3; 8 bases map to TRBD1. Germline assignment: CDR1 SGHTA and CDR2 FQGNSA. Losses at the gene ends were 5 bases for V and 4 bases for J; bases not matched to a gene: 7. The CDR3 consists of 15 residues. The chain's CDR3 is CASSLGQGGGNTIYF. CDR3 DNA: TGTGCCAGCAGCCTCGGACAGGGTGGGGGAAACACCATATATTTT.

The rearrangement joins TRBV9 to TRBJ2-1, with unresolved D. CDR3 length: 12 residues. Per the germline V gene, CDR1 is SGDLS and CDR2 is YYNGEE. V was clipped by 0 bases and J by 7 bases, with 5 bases between them. The CDR3 loop reads CASSVVPNEQFF. In nucleotides, the CDR3 is TGTGCCAGCAGCGTAGTCCCGAATGAGCAGTTCTTC.

This chain joins TRBV19 and TRBJ1-1; 7 positions match TRBD1. CDR1 LNHDA and CDR2 SQIVND come from the germline V gene (reference sequence). With 5 bases clipped from V and 2 bases from J, the junction kept 5 bases outside the gene matches. The CDR3 is 14 amino acids. As DNA, the CDR3 is TGTGCCAGTAGTCCGACAGGGATAAACACTGAAGCTTTCTTT. Its protein is CASSPTGINTEAFF.

The chain couples TRBV5-1 to TRBJ1-2, with 7 bases lining up with TRBD1. Trimming removed 5 bases from V and 5 bases from J; junction bases left unmatched: 6. Germline V gene lookup returns CDR1 SGHRS and CDR2 YFSETQ. The CDR3 has 13 amino acids. In DNA, the CDR3 is TGCGCCAGCAGATACGGGACAGCTTATGGCTACACCTTC. It translates to CASRYGTAYGYTF.

The count of this clone is one. This chain connects TRBV6-6 to TRBJ2-7, with 8 bases identical to TRBD2. The CDR3 has 14 residues. The germline V gene has CDR1 MNHNY and CDR2 SVGAGI (reference sequence). CDR3 bases: TGTGCCAGCAGCTTCAGCGGGGGTGCCTACGAGCAGTGCGTC. This sequence encodes CASSFSGGAYEQCV.

V and J are TRBV15 and TRBJ1-2; D gene uncertain. Trimming shortened V by 0 bases and J by 3 bases, and 8 bases separated the two germline ends. Germline assignment: CDR1 LNHNV and CDR2 YYDKDF (reference sequence). The CDR3 is 14 amino acids. CDR3 in amino acids: CATSRDRSYYGYTF. CDR3 DNA: TGTGCCACCAGCAGAGATAGATCGTACTATGGCTACACCTTC.

The V gene is TRBV24-1, the J gene TRBJ1-1; D gene uncertain. V gave up 7 bases and J gave up 1 base, with 6 bases separating them. The CDR3 sequence is 12 residues long. The germline V gene has CDR1 KGHDR and CDR2 SFDVKD. This CDR3 reads CATRGRNTEAFF. The CDR3, as DNA: TGTGCCACCAGGGGCCGGAACACTGAAGCTTTCTTT.

The CDR3 loop is CASSQDTTSGGSSYNEQFF. Here the CDR3 DNA reads TGTGCCAGCAGCCAAGATACAACTAGCGGGGGGAGTTCCTACAATGAGCAGTTCTTC. The chain carries TRBV4-2 and TRBJ2-1, with 12 bases that match TRBD2. CDR3 length equals 19 residues. The V segment lost 0 bases and the J segment 1 base; nucleotides outside the gene matches: 7. Per the germline V gene, CDR1 is LGHNA and CDR2 is YNFKEQ.

The chain has TRBV7-2 and TRBJ1-5; D is possibly TRBD1 (5 bases). The CDR3 has 16 residues. V gave up 4 bases and J gave up 7 bases, with 20 bases separating them. Per germline, CDR1 SGHTA and CDR2 FQGNSA. CDR3 nucleotide sequence: TGTGCCAGCAGCTCCACATGGGACTTCTCGGAACAGCCCCAGCATTTT. Its protein is CASSSTWDFSEQPQHF.